This T cell receptor beta chain was found in a study of blood T cell repertoires in COVID-19 (dated by TCRdb to about 2020). Turning to the overall study: The collaborator samples originated in the United States, Italy and Spain and spanned the acute and convalescent phases of COVID-19. The material from the prospective study consisted of cDNA or gDNA derived from T cells, B-cell-depleted T cells, or PBMCs. The dataset comprised deeply sampled blood TCRbeta repertoires from subjects exposed to, actively infected with, or recovered from COVID-19. A freely available public database, intended as a resource for researchers studying the immune response to SARS-CoV-2, is where the repertoires were released. The samples were drawn from the first 160 participants of the ongoing ImmuneRACE study and from over 950 subjects provided by 6 global collaborators. Nearly every sample came with metadata listing a de-identified subject ID, COVID-19 status, age in years and sex. HLA class I and class II types, where available, came from metadata supplied by the sample provider rather than from assay-based typing. What the work shows at the level of the full study, not this receptor alone: The quantity of clinical and demographic metadata differed by source and by participant and was supplied without curation.

TCRbeta CDR3 regions were amplified from genomic DNA by means of the immunoSEQ Assay, a bias-controlled multiplex PCR. Per the original workflow: The number of nucleated cells in each sample was estimated from the amplification of reference gene primers within the assay. To quantify the absolute abundance of each unique TCRbeta CDR3 rearrangement, sequence reads were collapsed and filtered. For each sample, productive Simpson clonality was calculated by taking the square root of Simpson's diversity index across productive rearrangements. Here the immuneACCESS table is served through TCRdb, limited to in-frame sequences with V and J called. Missing clones are a known gap in these copies; in checked studies unresolved V genes cover under half, and the rest lacks a known reason. The DNA was the basis for D and trimming; V, J and clone size are from that table. The sample data list under 300,000 clones, and about three quarters of these were observed just once. The ten largest clones add up to 2.5% to 4% of the sample.

Inclusive of the bounding cysteine and phenylalanine, the CDR3 is 17 residues long. The DNA shown is the 51-base CDR3, in frame from base 1. V is shortened by 4 bases, J by 0 bases, and the region joining them spans 16 bases. Via the germline V gene (reference sequence), CDR1 is SEHNR and CDR2 FQNEAQ. Collaborating institutions collected whole blood in K2EDTA tubes following their own protocols. For TCRbeta analysis, collaborators shipped samples as frozen whole blood, isolated PBMCs, or DNA extracted from either of those sample types. In the case of this clone: Its recognized antigen is unknown. Base qualities are not provided; no much larger clone lies one nucleotide away.

Recombination linked TRBV7-9 to TRBJ1-3; a weak D assignment points to TRBD1 (6 bases agree). The sequencing sample was made of peripheral blood. This TCR derives from an elderly woman with acute or convalescent COVID-19. The CDR3 reads as follows: CASSSRGGTTSGNTIYF. The DNA sequence follows: TGTGCCAGCAGCTCCCGGGGGGGGACAACCTCTGGAAACACCATATATTTT.